This T cell receptor (beta chain) derives from a study of blood T cell repertoires in COVID-19. The wider study: Material from acute and convalescent COVID-19 was sourced from the United States, Italy and Spain.

Assay: immunoSEQ multiplex PCR; the TCRdb copy retains only in-frame clones and omits some. Of around 170,000 clones listed, approximately 87% are singletons. CDR3 size: 14 residues. Germline lookup yields CDR1 SGHRS and CDR2 YFSETQ. Trimming pared 0 bases from V and 3 bases from J, leaving 6 bases between. The sample consisted of peripheral blood. This rearrangement joins TRBV5-1 to TRBJ2-2; D possibly corresponds to TRBD1 (6 bases). This TCR was recovered from an older woman with acute or convalescent COVID-19. DNA of the CDR3: TGCGCCAGCAGCTTGGACAGGGACACCGGGGAGCTGTTTTTT. Translating it yields CASSLDRDTGELFF. Variable domain in full (rest from reference TRBV5-1 and TRBJ2-2): KAGVTQTPRYLIKTRGQQVTLSCSPISGHRSVSWYQQTPGQGLQFLFEYFSETQRNKGNFPGRFSGRQFSNSRSEMNVSTLELGDSALYLCASSLDRDTGELFFGEGSRLTVL.